The 23 T cell receptor beta chains listed next were all sequenced from one sample in a study of long-term antiretroviral therapy in people with HIV. Researchers ran immunoSEQ v3.0 at survey level. Some clones are missing from TCRdb's copy, which holds only in-frame ones; the method was immunoSEQ multiplex PCR. The sample carries tens of thousands of clones, roughly 93% recorded once. The sample consisted of unsorted PBMCs, taken 6.2 years after starting antiretroviral therapy. These TCRs come from a man aged 40-49 years with HIV.

V gene TRBV27 combines with J gene TRBJ1-1; no reliable D call. The germline V gene has CDR1 MNHEY and CDR2 SMNVEV (reference sequence). V lost 0 bases to trimming and J lost 6 bases, with 8 bases between them. The CDR3 runs 13 residues. Here the CDR3 reads CASSLSQRAEAFF. As DNA, the CDR3 is TGTGCCAGCAGTTTATCACAGAGGGCTGAAGCTTTCTTT.

The rearrangement uses TRBV7-3 and TRBJ2-3; the D gene is possibly TRBD1 (5 bases). The CDR3 contains 13 residues. The V gene's germline CDR1 is SGHTA and CDR2 FQGTGA. The V gene lost 1 base and the J gene lost 6 bases, with 8 bases spanning the gap. As DNA, the CDR3 is TGTGCCAGCAGCTTAAAAGGGGCCGATACGCAGTATTTT. Protein: CASSLKGADTQYF.

The chain is built from TRBV6-1 and TRBJ1-1; no clear D gene. CDR3 length: 13 residues. Trimming pared 4 bases from V and 6 bases from J, leaving 12 bases between. CDR1 MNHNS and CDR2 SASEGT come from the germline V gene. CDR3 nucleotides: TGTGCCAGCAGTGTCTCCGGGCCCCCTGAAGCTTTCTTT. Residues: CASSVSGPPEAFF.

The rearrangement uses TRBV2 and TRBJ2-2, with D unclear. Germline-derived CDR1 and CDR2 are SNHLY and FYNNEI. The CDR3 covers 14 residues. V shed 6 bases and J shed 1 base, with 9 bases lying between them. CDR3 sequence: CASRGKGNTGELFF. CDR3 bases: TGTGCCAGCAGGGGGAAAGGGAACACCGGGGAGCTGTTTTTT.

Concerning this clone: The germline gene is not matched at one end of the junction; a read error may be the cause. The J gene is TRBJ2-2, the V gene TRBV4-3; the D gene is possibly TRBD1 (5 bases). Germline loops: CDR1 LGHNA, CDR2 YSLEER. The CDR3 loop spans 13 amino acids. The CDR3 loop is CAGRDRNTGELFF. CDR3 DNA sequence: TGCGCCGGCAGAGACAGGAACACCGGGGAGCTGTTTTTT.

This clone was detected once. The rearrangement links TRBV5-5 to TRBJ1-5; 9 bases agree with TRBD1. CDR3 length: 18 residues. The junction had 10 bases not matched to a gene; V was cut back by 3 bases and J by 0 bases. The V gene's germline CDR1 is SGHKS and CDR2 YYEKEE (reference sequence). CDR3 nucleotide sequence: TGTGCCAGCAGCTCCACGGACAGGGGAGCCTATAGCAATCAGCCCCAGCATTTT. This codes for CASSSTDRGAYSNQPQHF. The whole variable domain, remainder taken from reference TRBV5-5 and TRBJ1-5, is DAGVTQSPTHLIKTRGQQVTLRCSPISGHKSVSWYQQVLGQGPQFIFQYYEKEERGRGNFPDRFSARQFPNYSSELNVNALLLGDSALYLCASSSTDRGAYSNQPQHFGDGTRLSIL.

This clone was seen a single time. The chain combines TRBV19 with TRBJ1-1; 9 nucleotides agree with TRBD1. The CDR3 is made up of 15 amino acids. V lost 5 bases and J lost 10; bases outside the gene matches: 14. Germline V CDR1 and CDR2: LNHDA, SQIVND (reference sequence). The CDR3 sequence: CASSPWGRQGEGAFF. The CDR3 region has the DNA TGTGCCAGTAGTCCATGGGGGCGACAGGGGGAGGGAGCTTTCTTT.

This sequence joins TRBV5-1 and TRBJ2-3; unclear D gene. This CDR3 comprises 14 residues. CDR1 and CDR2 from the germline V gene are SGHRS and YFSETQ. V was pared by 0 bases and J by 4 bases, with 9 bases between. For the CDR3, the DNA is TGCGCCAGCAGCTTGGCCTCCGATCCAGATACGCAGTATTTT. Translation: CASSLASDPDTQYF.

The chain combines TRBV5-1 with TRBJ2-7; 7 bases are shared with TRBD1. V dropped 0 bases and J dropped 5; count of bases not matched to a gene: 5. Germline V gene sequence: CDR1 SGHRS, CDR2 YFSETQ. The CDR3 consists of 14 residues. CDR3: CASSLDRGVDEQYF. CDR3 nucleotide sequence: TGCGCCAGCAGCTTGGACAGGGGAGTAGACGAGCAGTACTTC. Full variable domain (rest looked up from reference TRBV5-1 and TRBJ2-7): KAGVTQTPRYLIKTRGQQVTLSCSPISGHRSVSWYQQTPGQGLQFLFEYFSETQRNKGNFPGRFSGRQFSNSRSEMNVSTLELGDSALYLCASSLDRGVDEQYFGPGTRLTVT.

The gene calls are TRBV27 and TRBJ2-3; D is perhaps TRBD1 (6 bases). Trimming left V 8 bases short and J 1 base short, with 19 bases between. Looked up from germline, CDR1 is MNHEY and CDR2 is SMNVEV (reference sequence). The CDR3 consists of 16 residues. In nucleotides, the CDR3 is TGTGCCAGCGGCACCGGGACATTACCGGGCACAGATACGCAGTATTTT. It translates to CASGTGTLPGTDTQYF.

This chain connects TRBV27 to TRBJ1-2, with D hard to call. The CDR3 is 16 residues long. The V end was cut by 7 bases, the J end by 2 bases, with 20 bases between. Germline lookup yields CDR1 MNHEY and CDR2 SMNVEV (reference sequence). The CDR3 protein is CASTPGTAPFNYGYTF. The CDR3 DNA is TGTGCCAGCACTCCTGGTACAGCACCCTTCAACTATGGCTACACCTTC.

This rearrangement joins TRBV19 to TRBJ1-5, with a tentative D call TRBD1 (6 bases). Trimming shortened V by 0 bases and J by 0 bases, and 18 bases separated the two germline ends. The CDR3 is 19 residues long. In germline, CDR1 is LNHDA, CDR2 SQIVND (reference sequence). The CDR3 DNA sequence: TGTGCCAGTAGTATAGATCTATCAGGGACAAGAAATAGCAATCAGCCCCAGCATTTT. This codes for CASSIDLSGTRNSNQPQHF.

CDR3 amino acids: CASSTWGAGDVHEQFF. As DNA, the CDR3 is TGTGCCAGCAGCACCTGGGGGGCGGGAGATGTGCATGAGCAGTTCTTC. The V gene is TRBV28, the J gene TRBJ2-1; perhaps TRBD2 as D (7 bases). V dropped 6 bases and J dropped 8 bases, with 23 bases sitting between them. Germline CDR1 reads MDHEN; CDR2 reads SYDVKM. This CDR3 region has 16 residues.

The chain combines TRBV9 with TRBJ2-2, with TRBD1 matching over 9 bases. The CDR3 totals 13 residues. The V and J ends lost 6 bases and 6 bases, in that order; junction bases with no gene match: 3. Germline V gene sequence: CDR1 SGDLS, CDR2 YYNGEE. CDR3 sequence: CASNGQGSGELFF. CDR3 DNA: TGTGCCAGCAACGGACAGGGGTCCGGGGAGCTGTTTTTT.

This sequence joins TRBV7-2 and TRBJ2-7; no definite D call. The germline gives CDR1 SGHTA, CDR2 FQGNSA. This CDR3 contains 11 residues. The germline V and J ends were trimmed by 4 bases and 7 bases, with 8 bases remaining between them. The CDR3 is CASSSGFEQYF. The DNA for the CDR3 is TGTGCCAGCAGCTCCGGATTTGAGCAGTACTTC.

J is TRBJ2-2 and V is TRBV18, with D possibly matching TRBD2 (6 bases). V shed 2 bases and J shed 11 bases, with 12 bases lying between them. The CDR3 loop spans 13 amino acids. The germline gives CDR1 KGHSH, CDR2 LQKENI. The CDR3 DNA is TGTGCCAGCTCACCAAAGGAGGGTGCCGAGCTGTTTTTT. Translated: CASSPKEGAELFF.

The chain has TRBV6-6 and TRBJ1-1; D remains ambiguous. This CDR3 comprises 13 residues. Trimming pared 6 bases from V and 3 bases from J, leaving 11 bases between. The germline V gene encodes CDR1 MNHNY and CDR2 SVGAGI (reference sequence). The CDR3 reads CASRAHTDTEAFF. The CDR3 nucleotides read TGTGCCAGCAGGGCCCACACGGACACTGAAGCTTTCTTT.

This rearrangement joins TRBV6-5 to TRBJ1-1, with TRBD1 matching 7 bases. Germline V gene data show CDR1 as MNHEY and CDR2 as SVGAGI. This CDR3 spans 14 amino acids. V shed 10 bases and J 3 bases; nucleotides not matched to a gene: 11. The CDR3 DNA is TGTGCCATCAATCCACAGGGGCCCCACACTGAAGCTTTCTTT. Protein sequence: CAINPQGPHTEAFF.

This rearrangement joins TRBV10-2 to TRBJ2-1; D possibly corresponds to TRBD2 (5 bases). This CDR3 is 16 amino acids long. The V end was cut by 0 bases, the J end by 8 bases, with 17 bases between. Per germline, CDR1 WSHSY and CDR2 SAAADI. The CDR3 sequence is CASSESTSLAVDEQFF. In nucleotides, the CDR3 is TGCGCCAGCAGTGAGTCGACGTCGCTAGCAGTGGATGAGCAGTTCTTC.

This chain connects TRBV11-2 to TRBJ2-5; tentative D call: TRBD1 (6 bases). Trimming stripped 5 bases from V and 7 bases from J, with 17 bases between. The CDR3 spans 14 residues. Germline V lookup: CDR1 SGHAT, CDR2 FQNNGV. CDR3 loop: CASSDTGYGVTQYF. In DNA, the CDR3 is TGTGCCAGCAGCGACACAGGGTATGGGGTGACCCAGTACTTC.

The CDR3 DNA reads TGTGCCAGCAGTGGGGGGGAGGGGTCAGATACGCAGTATTTT. It translates to CASSGGEGSDTQYF. The chain has TRBV6-1 and TRBJ2-3; 7 positions agree with TRBD2. CDR1 and CDR2 from the germline V gene are MNHNS and SASEGT. The CDR3 is 14 residues long. The ends lost 4 bases at V and 4 bases at J; junction bases unmatched: 5.

The J gene is TRBJ1-2, the V gene TRBV13, with a weak D call TRBD1 (5 bases). V lost 3 bases and J lost 0, with 5 bases in between. CDR1 and CDR2 from the germline V gene are PRHDT and FYEKMQ (reference sequence). CDR3 length: 13 amino acids. The DNA of the CDR3 is TGTGCCAGCAGCTTGGGACCTAACTATGGCTACACCTTC. As protein: CASSLGPNYGYTF. Variable domain in full (rest from reference TRBV13 and TRBJ1-2): AAGVIQSPRHLIKEKRETATLKCYPIPRHDTVYWYQQGPGQDPQFLISFYEKMQSDKGSIPDRFSAQQFSDYHSELNMSSLELGDSALYFCASSLGPNYGYTFGSGTRLTVV.

This clone was detected only a few times. J is TRBJ2-1 and V is TRBV9, with unresolved D. Germline V gene sequence: CDR1 SGDLS, CDR2 YYNGEE. The CDR3 is 15 amino acids. V gave up 0 bases and J gave up 8 bases, with 15 bases separating them. Here the CDR3 reads CASSVATLGQDEQFF. Written as DNA, the CDR3 is TGTGCCAGCAGCGTAGCTACCCTTGGGCAGGATGAGCAGTTCTTC.